The clone carrying this T cell receptor beta chain appeared many times. These data come from a study of neurological immune-mediated disorders. The germline V gene has CDR1 DFQATT and CDR2 SNEGSKA (reference sequence). This CDR3 has 13 amino acids. J lost 10 bases, V lost 6 bases, and 14 bases had no gene match. TCRdb analysed the 5' RACE reads with MiXCR anew, one entry per CDR3 protein. This table holds 30,000 to 45,000 distinct CDR3 sequences, around a tenth found once. This chain links TRBV20-1 with TRBJ1-1; 7 bases map to TRBD1. Source material: CD4+ T cells from blood. The source is a young woman with HTLV-1-associated myelopathy (HAM/TSP). CDR3 DNA sequence: TGCAGTGCCACCCGACAGGGCGTGGCTGGAGCTTTCTTT. Its protein product is CSATRQGVAGAFF.